This TCR beta chain emerged from a study of breast tumors, draining lymph nodes, adjacent tissues. The lymph nodes were axillary draining lymph nodes from breast cancer patients. Ten or more counts support this clonotype. Its target is unknown. TCRdb re-called the multiplex PCR reads through MiXCR, storing one row per CDR3 protein. The data show 130,000 or so distinct CDR3 sequences, about 31% seen once. The CDR3 extends over 19 amino acids. V lost 1 base to trimming and J lost 2 bases; unmatched junction nucleotides: 13. Germline V gene sequence: CDR1 SGHVS, CDR2 FQNEAQ. Findings and limits, study-wide: The data were judged consistent with most tumor T cells coming from lymph node and expanding in tumor. Tumor and nontumor repertoires were significantly more similar in luminal-like than in basal-like breast cancer.

This sequence joins TRBV7-8 and TRBJ2-1, with 8 bases matching TRBD2. This sequence was found in a female donor with breast cancer. Some clones in this sample may be carry-over from other donors' samples. Sequenced material: axillary lymph node tissue. The CDR3 loop is CASSLVLLGGGPAYNEQFF. In DNA form, the CDR3 reads TGTGCCAGCAGCTTAGTTTTACTGGGCGGGGGGCCCGCCTACAATGAGCAGTTCTTC.